This TCR beta chain was profiled in a study of blood T cell repertoires in COVID-19. TCRdb's table, derived via immunoSEQ multiplex PCR, lists solely in-frame clones and lacks some. In the table there are a few hundred thousand clones, roughly nine tenths of which are singletons. Unmatched junction bases numbered 2, after V lost 7 bases and J lost 4 bases. In germline, CDR1 is SNHLY, CDR2 FYNNEI. The CDR3 is 14 amino acids. This TCR came from a man between 18 and 29 years old who had recovered from COVID-19. The J gene is TRBJ2-2, the V gene TRBV2; 11 bases fit TRBD2. The sample consisted of PBMCs or T cells enriched from blood (not recorded which). CDR3 residues: CASTGTSGTGELFF. CDR3 sequence (DNA): TGTGCCAGCACCGGGACTAGCGGCACCGGGGAGCTGTTTTTT.